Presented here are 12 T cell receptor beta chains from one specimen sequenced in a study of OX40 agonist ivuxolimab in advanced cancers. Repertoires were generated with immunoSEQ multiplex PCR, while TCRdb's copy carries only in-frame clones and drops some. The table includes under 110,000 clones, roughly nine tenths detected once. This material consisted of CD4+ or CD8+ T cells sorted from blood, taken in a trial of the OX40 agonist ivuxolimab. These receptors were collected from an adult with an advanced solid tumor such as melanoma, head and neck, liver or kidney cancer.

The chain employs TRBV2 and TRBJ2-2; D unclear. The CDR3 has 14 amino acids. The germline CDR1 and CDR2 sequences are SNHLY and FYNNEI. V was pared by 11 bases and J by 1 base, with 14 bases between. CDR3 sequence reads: CASIWSENTGELFF. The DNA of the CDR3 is TGTGCCTCAATCTGGTCGGAGAACACCGGGGAGCTGTTTTTT.

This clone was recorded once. In nucleotides, the CDR3 is TGTGCCAGCAGCTCCGGACAGAACACTGAAGCTTTCTTT. Protein product: CASSSGQNTEAFF. The genes are TRBV7-9 and TRBJ1-1; perhaps TRBD1 as D (5 bases). Trimming removed 4 bases at V and 1 base at J, with 7 bases between. The CDR3 contains 13 residues. Germline V gene sequence: CDR1 SEHNR, CDR2 FQNEAQ (reference sequence).

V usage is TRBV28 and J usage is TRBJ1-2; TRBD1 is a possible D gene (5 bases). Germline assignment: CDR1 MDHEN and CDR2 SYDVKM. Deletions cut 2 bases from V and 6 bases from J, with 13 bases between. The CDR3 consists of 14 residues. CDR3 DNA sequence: TGTGCCAGCAGTTTAACGGGGGATTGGGATGGCTACACCTTC. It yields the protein CASSLTGDWDGYTF.

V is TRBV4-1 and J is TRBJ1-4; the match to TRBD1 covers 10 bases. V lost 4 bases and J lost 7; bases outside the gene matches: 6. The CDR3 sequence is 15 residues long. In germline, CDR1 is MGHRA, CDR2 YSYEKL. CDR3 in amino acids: CASSRDRGGGEKLFF. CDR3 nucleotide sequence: TGCGCCAGCAGCCGGGACAGGGGCGGCGGTGAAAAACTGTTTTTT.

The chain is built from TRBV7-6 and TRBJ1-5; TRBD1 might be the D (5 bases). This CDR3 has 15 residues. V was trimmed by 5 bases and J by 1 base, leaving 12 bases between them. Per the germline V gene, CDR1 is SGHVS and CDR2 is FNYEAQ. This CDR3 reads CASSQTGESNQPQHF. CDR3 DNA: TGTGCCAGCAGCCAAACAGGAGAGAGCAATCAGCCCCAGCATTTT.

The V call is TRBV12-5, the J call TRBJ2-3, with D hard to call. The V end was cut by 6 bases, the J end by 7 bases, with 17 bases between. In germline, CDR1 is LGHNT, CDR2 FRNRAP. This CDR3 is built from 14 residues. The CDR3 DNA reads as TGTGCTAGTGGGACCGCCGGACCCTCTTATACGCAGTATTTT. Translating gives CASGTAGPSYTQYF.

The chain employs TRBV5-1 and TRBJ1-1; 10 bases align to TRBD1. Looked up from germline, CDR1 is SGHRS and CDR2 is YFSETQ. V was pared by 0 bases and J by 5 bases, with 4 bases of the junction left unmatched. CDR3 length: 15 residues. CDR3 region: CASSLVDRGGTEAFF. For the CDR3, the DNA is TGCGCCAGCAGCTTGGTGGACAGGGGGGGTACTGAAGCTTTCTTT.

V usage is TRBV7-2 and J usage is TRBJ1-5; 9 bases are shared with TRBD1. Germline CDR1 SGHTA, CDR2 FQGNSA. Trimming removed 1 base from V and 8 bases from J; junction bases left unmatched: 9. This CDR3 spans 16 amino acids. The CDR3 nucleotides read TGTGCCAGCAGCTTAGTGGGACAGGGTCAATCAGAGCCCCAGCATTTT. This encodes CASSLVGQGQSEPQHF. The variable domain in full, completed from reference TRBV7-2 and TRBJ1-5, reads GAGVSQSPSNKVTEKGKDVELRCDPISGHTALYWYRQSLGQGLEFLIYFQGNSAPDKSGLPSDRFSAERTGGSVSTLTIQRTQQEDSAVYLCASSLVGQGQSEPQHFGDGTRLSIL.

The CDR3 here is CASSQESRRNQPQHF. Written as DNA, the CDR3 is TGCGCCAGCAGCCAAGAGAGCAGGCGCAATCAGCCCCAGCATTTT. The chain has TRBV4-3 and TRBJ1-5; D unresolved. Trimming took off 0 bases at V and 2 bases at J, with 8 bases between the two ends. Germline V CDR1 and CDR2: LGHNA, YSLEER. CDR3 size: 15 residues.

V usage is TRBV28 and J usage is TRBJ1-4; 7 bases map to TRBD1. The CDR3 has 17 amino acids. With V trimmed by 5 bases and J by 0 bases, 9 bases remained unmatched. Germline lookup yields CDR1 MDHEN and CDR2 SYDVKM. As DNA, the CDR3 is TGTGCCAGCAGTAGGGGGACAGTACCCTCAACTAATGAAAAACTGTTTTTT. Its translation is CASSRGTVPSTNEKLFF.

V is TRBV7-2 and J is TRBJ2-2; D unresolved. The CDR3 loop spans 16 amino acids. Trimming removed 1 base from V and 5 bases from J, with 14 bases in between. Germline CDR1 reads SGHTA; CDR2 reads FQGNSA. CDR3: CASSLESPRATGELFF. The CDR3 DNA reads TGTGCCAGCAGCTTAGAGAGTCCACGGGCAACCGGGGAGCTGTTTTTT.

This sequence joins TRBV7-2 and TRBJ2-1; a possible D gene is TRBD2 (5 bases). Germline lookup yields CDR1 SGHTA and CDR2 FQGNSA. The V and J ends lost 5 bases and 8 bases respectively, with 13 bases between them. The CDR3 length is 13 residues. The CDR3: CASSRGLGDEQFF. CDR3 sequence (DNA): TGTGCCAGCAGCCGGGGTTTGGGCGATGAGCAGTTCTTC.